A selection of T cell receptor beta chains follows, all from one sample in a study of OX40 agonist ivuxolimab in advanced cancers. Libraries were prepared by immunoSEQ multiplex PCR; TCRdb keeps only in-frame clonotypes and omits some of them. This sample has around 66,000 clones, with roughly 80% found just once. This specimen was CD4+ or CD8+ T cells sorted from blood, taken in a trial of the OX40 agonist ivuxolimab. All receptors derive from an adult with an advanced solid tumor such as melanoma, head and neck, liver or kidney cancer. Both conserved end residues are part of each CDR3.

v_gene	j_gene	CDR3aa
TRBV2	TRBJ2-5	CASSEAPETQYF
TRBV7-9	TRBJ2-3	CASSLDGTVDTQYF
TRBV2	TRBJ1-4	CASSTRQSTNEKLFF
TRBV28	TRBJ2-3	CASSGPGSGQTDTQYF
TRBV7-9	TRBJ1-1	CASSLAGAEAFF
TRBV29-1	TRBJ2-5	CSAPMGPQETQYF
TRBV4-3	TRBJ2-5	CASSQDSGSQETQYF
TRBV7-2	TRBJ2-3	CASSQQSSRDTQYF
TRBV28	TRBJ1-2	CASKPRGGNGYTF
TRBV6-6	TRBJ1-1	CASTQSRGTEAFF
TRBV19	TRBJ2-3	CASKIGTGSDTQYF
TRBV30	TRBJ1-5	CAWSATGGNQPQHF
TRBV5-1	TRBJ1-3	CASSLDSLQVPSGNTIYF
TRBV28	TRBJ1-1	CASSSRDRGTEAFF
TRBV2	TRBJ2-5	CASSDGPLAETQYF
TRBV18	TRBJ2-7	CASSRSSAVGSYEQYF
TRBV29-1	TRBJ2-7	CSVCRTGAAEQYF
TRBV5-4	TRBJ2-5	CASSLDPNPQETQYF
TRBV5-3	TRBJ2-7	CASSLGRESSYEQYF
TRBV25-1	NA	CASNPANRGSYEQYF